This passage covers 8 T cell receptor beta chains from one sample sequenced in a study of cytomegalovirus exposure and HLA in healthy donors. 13 Jbeta primers and 60 Vbeta primers were used for the PCR. Measured with immunoSEQ multiplex PCR; TCRdb has only the in-frame clones, and not every one. The sample lists around 190,000 clones; 9.5% were seen once. The sequenced material came from PBMCs. All receptors derive from a woman under 40 in good health and CMV-seropositive.

This clone turned up a few times. The V and J genes are TRBV6-5 and TRBJ1-1; possibly TRBD1 for D (5 bases). V was pared by 0 bases and J by 1 base, with 9 bases between. The germline gives CDR1 MNHEY, CDR2 SVGAGI. The length of the CDR3 is 15 residues. The CDR3 bases are TGTGCCAGCAGTTACTCGATTACAGGGAACACTGAAGCTTTCTTT. Translated: CASSYSITGNTEAFF.

This chain connects TRBV6-5 to TRBJ1-2; maybe TRBD1 (5 bases). V was trimmed by 6 bases and J by 2 bases, leaving 10 bases between them. Per the germline V gene, CDR1 is MNHEY and CDR2 is SVGAGI. The CDR3 length is 13 residues. The DNA for the CDR3 is TGTGCCAGCAGCCCCCGGGGGAACTATGGCTACACCTTC. Encoded protein: CASSPRGNYGYTF.

The table lists this clone with a few counts. The chain uses TRBV2 and TRBJ1-2; weak D call: TRBD1 (5 bases). CDR1 is SNHLY, CDR2 FYNNEI, per germline. CDR3 length: 15 residues. The germline V and J ends were trimmed by 3 bases and 3 bases, with 14 bases remaining between them. The CDR3 nucleotides are TGTGCCAGCAGTGAGGTCAGGACATCACACTATGGCTACACCTTC. Its translation: CASSEVRTSHYGYTF.

The V and J genes are TRBV7-9 and TRBJ2-5, with 9 bases fitting TRBD2. This CDR3 has 16 residues. CDR1 is SEHNR, CDR2 FQNEAQ, per germline (reference sequence). V dropped 4 bases and J dropped 4; count of bases not matched to a gene: 10. CDR3 coding DNA: TGTGCCAGCAGCTCGGGTCGGGGACTAGCTGTAGAGACCCAGTACTTC. It encodes CASSSGRGLAVETQYF.

The chain employs TRBV2 and TRBJ2-1, with D maybe TRBD2 (5 bases). CDR3 size: 14 residues. Between the trimmed V and J ends, which lost 6 bases and 0 bases, there was a span of 9 bases. Per germline, CDR1 SNHLY and CDR2 FYNNEI. CDR3: CASRERFSYNEQFF. The CDR3, as DNA: TGTGCCAGCAGGGAGCGGTTCTCCTACAATGAGCAGTTCTTC.

This rearrangement joins TRBV2 to TRBJ1-4; D not resolved. The CDR3 extends over 13 amino acids. V was pared by 4 bases and J by 8 bases, with 11 bases between. Germline V gives CDR1 SNHLY, CDR2 FYNNEI. The CDR3 DNA reads as TGTGCCAGCAGTGGCGCAGGAACAGAAAAACTGTTTTTT. Translation: CASSGAGTEKLFF.

This clone was seen a few times. V gene TRBV5-1 combines with J gene TRBJ2-7; TRBD2 is a possible D gene (6 bases). The CDR3 totals 13 residues. Germline V gene data show CDR1 as SGHRS and CDR2 as YFSETQ. V lost 9 bases and J 2 bases, leaving 15 bases between the germline ends. The CDR3 DNA sequence: TGCGCCACGAGGGTAGCGGCAACCTACGAGCAGTACTTC. Encoded protein: CATRVAATYEQYF.

The gene calls are TRBV11-2 and TRBJ2-1; possible D gene TRBD2, 7 bases. The V gene lost 6 bases and the J gene lost 5 bases, with 17 bases spanning the gap. The CDR3 is made up of 15 amino acids. Germline assignment: CDR1 SGHAT and CDR2 FQNNGV. The CDR3 bases are TGTGCCAGCAGTCCCGGAGCGGGGACACACAATGAGCAGTTCTTC. It translates to CASSPGAGTHNEQFF.